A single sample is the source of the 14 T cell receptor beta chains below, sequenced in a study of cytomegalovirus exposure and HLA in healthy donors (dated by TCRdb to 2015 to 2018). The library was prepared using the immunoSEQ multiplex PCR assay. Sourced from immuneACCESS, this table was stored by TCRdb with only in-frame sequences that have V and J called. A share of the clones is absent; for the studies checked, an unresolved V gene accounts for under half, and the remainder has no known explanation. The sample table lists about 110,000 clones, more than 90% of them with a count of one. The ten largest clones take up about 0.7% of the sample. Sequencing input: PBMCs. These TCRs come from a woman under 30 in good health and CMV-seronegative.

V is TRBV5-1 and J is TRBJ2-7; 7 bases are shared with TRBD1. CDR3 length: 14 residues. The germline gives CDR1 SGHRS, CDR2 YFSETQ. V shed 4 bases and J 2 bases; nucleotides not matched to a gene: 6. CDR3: CASSQRTGAYEQYF. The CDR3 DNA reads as TGCGCCAGCAGCCAGAGGACAGGTGCCTACGAGCAGTACTTC. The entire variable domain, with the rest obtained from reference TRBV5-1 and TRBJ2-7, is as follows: KAGVTQTPRYLIKTRGQQVTLSCSPISGHRSVSWYQQTPGQGLQFLFEYFSETQRNKGNFPGRFSGRQFSNSRSEMNVSTLELGDSALYLCASSQRTGAYEQYFGPGTRLTVT.

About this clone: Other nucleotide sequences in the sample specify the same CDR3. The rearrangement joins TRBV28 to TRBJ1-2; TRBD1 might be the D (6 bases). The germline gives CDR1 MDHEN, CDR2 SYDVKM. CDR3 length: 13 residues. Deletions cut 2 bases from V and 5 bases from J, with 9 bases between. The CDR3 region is CASSLVTGYGYTF. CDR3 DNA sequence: TGTGCCAGCAGTTTAGTGACAGGATATGGCTACACCTTC.

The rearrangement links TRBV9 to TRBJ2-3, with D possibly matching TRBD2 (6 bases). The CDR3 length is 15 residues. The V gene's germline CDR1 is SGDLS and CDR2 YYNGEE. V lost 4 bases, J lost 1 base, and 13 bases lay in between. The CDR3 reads CASSPWGGGTDTQYF. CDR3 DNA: TGTGCCAGCAGCCCATGGGGAGGTGGCACAGATACGCAGTATTTT. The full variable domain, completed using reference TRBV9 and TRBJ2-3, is DSGVTQTPKHLITATGQRVTLRCSPRSGDLSVYWYQQSLDQGLQFLIQYYNGEERAKGNILERFSAQQFPDLHSELNLSSLELGDSALYFCASSPWGGGTDTQYFGPGTRLTVL.

The CDR3 sequence is CASSTPTSDTYYGYTF. The CDR3 DNA reads TGTGCCAGCAGCACCCCGACTTCGGACACTTACTATGGCTACACCTTC. V and J are TRBV9 and TRBJ1-2; possible D gene TRBD1, 5 bases. Trimming took 4 bases from V and 3 from J, leaving 19 bases between them. This CDR3 region has 16 residues. Per germline, CDR1 SGDLS and CDR2 YYNGEE.

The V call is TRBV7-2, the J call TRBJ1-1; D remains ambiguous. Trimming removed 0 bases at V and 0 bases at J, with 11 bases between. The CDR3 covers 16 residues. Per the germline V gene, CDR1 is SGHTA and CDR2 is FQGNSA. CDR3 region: CASSLAFRQVNTEAFF. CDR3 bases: TGTGCCAGCAGCTTAGCGTTCCGGCAGGTGAACACTGAAGCTTTCTTT.

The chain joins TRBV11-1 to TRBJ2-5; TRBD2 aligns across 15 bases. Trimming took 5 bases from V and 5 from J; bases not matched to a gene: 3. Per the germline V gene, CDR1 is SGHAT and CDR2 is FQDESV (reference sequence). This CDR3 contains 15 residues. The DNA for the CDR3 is TGTGCCAGCAGCGCCGGGACTAGCGGGGGGGAGACCCAGTACTTC. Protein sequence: CASSAGTSGGETQYF.

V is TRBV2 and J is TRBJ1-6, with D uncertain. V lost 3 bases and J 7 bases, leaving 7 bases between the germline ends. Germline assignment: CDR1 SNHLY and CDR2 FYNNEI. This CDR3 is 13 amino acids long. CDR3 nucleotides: TGTGCCAGCAGTGACGAGGGAAATTCACCCCTCCACTTT. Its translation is CASSDEGNSPLHF.

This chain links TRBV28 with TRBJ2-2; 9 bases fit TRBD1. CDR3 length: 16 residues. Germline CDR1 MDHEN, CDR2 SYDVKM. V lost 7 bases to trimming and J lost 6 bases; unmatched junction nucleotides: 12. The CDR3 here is CASKPGQGLGSGELFF. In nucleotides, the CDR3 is TGTGCCAGCAAACCGGGACAGGGTCTTGGGTCCGGGGAGCTGTTTTTT.

CDR3 in amino acids: CAGEQLQGAGNEQFF. CDR3 nucleotides: TGTGCCGGGGAGCAGTTACAGGGGGCTGGAAATGAGCAGTTCTTC. The chain combines TRBV2 with TRBJ2-1; 9 bases agree with TRBD1. The germline V gene has CDR1 SNHLY and CDR2 FYNNEI. The trim removed 11 bases at V and 7 bases at J, leaving 15 bases unmatched. The CDR3 has 15 amino acids.

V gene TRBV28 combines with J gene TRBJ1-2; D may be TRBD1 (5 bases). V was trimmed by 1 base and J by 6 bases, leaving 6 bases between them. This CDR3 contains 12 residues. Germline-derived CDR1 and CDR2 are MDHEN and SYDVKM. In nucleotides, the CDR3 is TGTGCCAGCAGTTTATTAGGGGATGGCTACACCTTC. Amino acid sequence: CASSLLGDGYTF.

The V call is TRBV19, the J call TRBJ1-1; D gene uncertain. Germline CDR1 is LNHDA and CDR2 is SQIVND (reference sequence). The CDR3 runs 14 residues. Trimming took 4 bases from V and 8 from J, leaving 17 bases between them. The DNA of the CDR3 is TGTGCCAGTAGTACGGGGATAGGATTTGGAGAAGCTTTCTTT. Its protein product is CASSTGIGFGEAFF.

The DNA of the CDR3 is TGTGCCAGCTCACCATGGGACTTCGATACGCAGTATTTT. Protein product: CASSPWDFDTQYF. J is TRBJ2-3 and V is TRBV18; TRBD2 might be the D (6 bases). Trimming left V 2 bases short and J 6 bases short, with 9 bases between. There are 13 residues in the CDR3. Germline V gene lookup returns CDR1 KGHSH and CDR2 LQKENI.

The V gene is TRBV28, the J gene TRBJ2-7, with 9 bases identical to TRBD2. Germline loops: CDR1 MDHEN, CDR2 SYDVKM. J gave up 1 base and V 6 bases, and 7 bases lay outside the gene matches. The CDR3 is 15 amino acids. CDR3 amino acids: CASRKPGLASYEQYF. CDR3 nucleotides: TGTGCCAGCAGGAAACCGGGACTAGCTTCCTACGAGCAGTACTTC.

CDR3 in amino acids: CASSIWTSGGYEQYF. CDR3 bases: TGTGCCAGCAGTATCTGGACTAGCGGGGGGTACGAGCAGTACTTC. The chain carries TRBV27 and TRBJ2-7; 14 bases agree with TRBD2. Losses at the gene ends were 5 bases for V and 4 bases for J; bases not matched to a gene: 4. CDR1 is MNHEY, CDR2 SMNVEV, per germline (reference sequence). This CDR3 is built from 15 residues.